Shown below are 13 T cell receptor beta chains from a single sample sequenced in a study of T-cell memory formation after mild COVID-19. MiXCR, run by TCRdb on the 5' RACE reads, gives a single entry per CDR3 protein. The sample shows about 350,000 distinct CDR3 sequences, 20% to 25% of them seen only once. Material: PBMCs or a T cell subset sorted from them (not recorded which). The receptors were gathered from a man aged 18 to 35 who had mild COVID-19 (a few samples of this study predate the infection). Cell type and time point are not known.

This chain joins TRBV21-1 and TRBJ2-3; the table's TRBD2 call for D was not verified on the DNA. TRBV21-1 is assigned pseudogene status. CDR3 length: 13 amino acids. CDR3 loop: CASSKRGRDTQYF. The CDR3 DNA sequence: TGTGCCAGCAGCAAAAGGGGGAGGGATACGCAGTATTTT.

This rearrangement joins TRBV7-9 to TRBJ1-1; 10 bases are shared with TRBD1. The CDR3 runs 15 residues. V shed 7 bases, J shed 5 bases, and the junction held 10 bases outside the gene matches. Germline V gene lookup returns CDR1 SEHNR and CDR2 FQNEAQ (reference sequence). Here the CDR3 reads CASNRGQGPGTEAFF. In DNA, the CDR3 is TGTGCCAGCAATCGGGGACAGGGGCCGGGGACTGAAGCTTTCTTT.

The chain is built from TRBV29-1 and TRBJ2-2; tentative D call: TRBD2 (5 bases). Germline CDR1 reads SQVTM; CDR2 reads ANQGSEA. Trimming removed 4 bases from V and 7 bases from J, with 16 bases in between. The CDR3 runs 14 residues. CDR3 sequence (DNA): TGCAGCGTTGGTCGATCGGGATTAGGCGGGGAGCTGTTTTTT. It codes for CSVGRSGLGGELFF.

This chain connects TRBV7-9 to TRBJ2-2; D ambiguous. The germline gives CDR1 SEHNR, CDR2 FQNEAQ (reference sequence). Trimming removed 1 base at V and 5 bases at J, with 8 bases between. This CDR3 comprises 14 residues. CDR3 residues: CASSLDLRTGELFF. In DNA, the CDR3 is TGTGCCAGCAGCTTAGATTTGAGGACCGGGGAGCTGTTTTTT.

This clonotype was observed a few times. The CDR3 spells CASSFRDRPNTEAFF. The CDR3 DNA reads TGTGCCAGCAGTTTTAGGGACAGGCCGAACACTGAAGCTTTCTTT. The chain combines TRBV3-1 with TRBJ1-1; 8 bases align to TRBD1. The CDR3 totals 15 residues. Trimming removed 6 bases from V and 1 base from J; junction bases left unmatched: 7. Germline CDR1 is LGHDT and CDR2 is YNNKEL (reference sequence).

This clonotype was observed a handful of times. V is TRBV29-1 and J is TRBJ2-7, with D hard to call. This CDR3 is built from 10 residues. CDR1 is SQVTM, CDR2 ANQGSEA, per germline. Trimming removed 8 bases from V and 6 bases from J, with 11 bases in between. Here the CDR3 reads CSLKLCEQYF. The CDR3 region has the DNA TGCAGCTTAAAGCTTTGCGAGCAGTACTTC.

The table lists this clonotype with a few counts. One junction end disagrees with the germline gene, perhaps due to a read error. The chain links TRBV7-7 to TRBJ2-1, with D maybe TRBD1 (5 bases). CDR3 size: 13 residues. Per germline, CDR1 SSHAT and CDR2 FNYEAQ (reference sequence). The CDR3 loop reads CASSLAGSDEQFF. CDR3 DNA: TGTGCTAGCAGCTTAGCAGGGTCCGATGAGCAGTTCTTC.

The V and J genes are TRBV7-3 and TRBJ2-6, with 10 bases fitting TRBD1. Germline CDR1 and CDR2: SGHTA and FQGTGA. J was trimmed by 2 bases and V by 5 bases; bases with no gene match: 12. The CDR3 is 19 amino acids. In DNA form, the CDR3 reads TGTGCCAGCAGCCCCGAGCCGGGACAGGGGTGGGCTGGGGCCAACGTCCTGACTTTC. This codes for CASSPEPGQGWAGANVLTF.

This clonotype was counted once. The rearrangement links TRBV27 to TRBJ2-5, with D possibly being TRBD2 (5 bases). This CDR3 region has 13 residues. V was cut by 5 bases and J by 5 bases, with 12 bases left in between. CDR1 is MNHEY and CDR2 is SMNVEV in the germline V gene (reference sequence). The CDR3 region has the DNA TGTGCCAGCAGTCCCAGACTACCGGAGACCCAGTACTTC. Translation: CASSPRLPETQYF.

The chain recombines TRBV6-1 with TRBJ1-5, with 12 bases matching TRBD1. The CDR3 runs to 18 residues. V lost 0 bases and J lost 6; bases outside the gene matches: 9. Germline lookup yields CDR1 MNHNS and CDR2 SASEGT. Here the CDR3 reads CASSEALRGQGAGQPQHF. The CDR3 region has the DNA TGTGCCAGCAGTGAAGCGCTTCGGGGACAGGGGGCCGGTCAGCCCCAGCATTTT.

This clonotype was detected a few times. This rearrangement joins TRBV28 to TRBJ1-4; D remains unclear. Trimming removed 3 bases from V and 4 bases from J, with 12 bases in between. CDR3 length: 15 residues. Germline CDR1 MDHEN, CDR2 SYDVKM. The CDR3 region is CASSFAGNINEKLFF. CDR3 coding DNA: TGTGCCAGCAGTTTCGCGGGTAACATTAATGAAAAACTGTTTTTT.

This chain links TRBV2 with TRBJ1-5; D remains unclear. CDR1 and CDR2 from the germline V gene are SNHLY and FYNNEI. This CDR3 is built from 12 residues. V gave up 7 bases and J gave up 0 bases, with 4 bases separating them. The CDR3 region has the DNA TGTGCCAGCAAACATAGCAATCAGCCCCAGCATTTT. Residues: CASKHSNQPQHF. Supplemented by reference TRBV2 and TRBJ1-5, the full variable domain reads EPEVTQTPSHQVTQMGQEVILRCVPISNHLYFYWYRQILGQKVEFLVSFYNNEISEKSEIFDDQFSVERPDGSNFTLKIRSTKLEDSAMYFCASKHSNQPQHFGDGTRLSIL.

The CDR3 reads CSAPGIGGNTIYF. Here the CDR3 DNA reads TGCAGTGCTCCGGGGATAGGTGGAAACACCATATATTTT. The chain has TRBV20-1 and TRBJ1-3; D unresolved. Germline V gene data show CDR1 as DFQATT and CDR2 as SNEGSKA (reference sequence). Trimming pared 5 bases from V and 3 bases from J, leaving 11 bases between. The CDR3 extends over 13 amino acids.